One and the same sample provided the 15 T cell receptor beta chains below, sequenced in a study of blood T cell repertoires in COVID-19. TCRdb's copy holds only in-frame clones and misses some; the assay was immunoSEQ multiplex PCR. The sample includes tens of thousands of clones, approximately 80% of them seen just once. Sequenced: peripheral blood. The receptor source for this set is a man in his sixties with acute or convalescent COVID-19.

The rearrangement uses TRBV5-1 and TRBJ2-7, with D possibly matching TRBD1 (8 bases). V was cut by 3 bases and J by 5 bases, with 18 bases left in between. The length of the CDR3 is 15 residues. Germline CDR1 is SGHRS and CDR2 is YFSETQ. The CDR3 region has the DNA TGCGCCAGCAGCTCGGGGGGACAGGACCGCCACGAGCAGTACTTC. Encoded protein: CASSSGGQDRHEQYF.

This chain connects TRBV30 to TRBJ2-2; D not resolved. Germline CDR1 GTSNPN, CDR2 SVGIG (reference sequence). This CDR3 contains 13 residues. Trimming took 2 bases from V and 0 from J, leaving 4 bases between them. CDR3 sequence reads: CAWSLTNTGELFF. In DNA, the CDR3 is TGTGCCTGGAGTCTTACGAACACCGGGGAGCTGTTTTTT.

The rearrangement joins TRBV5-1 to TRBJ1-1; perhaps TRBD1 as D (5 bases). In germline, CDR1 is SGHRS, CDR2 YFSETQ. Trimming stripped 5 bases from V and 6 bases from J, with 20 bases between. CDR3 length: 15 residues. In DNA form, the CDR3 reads TGCGCCAGCAGTTCCGGGACGGGGGTTGTTTCTGAAGCTTTCTTT. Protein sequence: CASSSGTGVVSEAFF.

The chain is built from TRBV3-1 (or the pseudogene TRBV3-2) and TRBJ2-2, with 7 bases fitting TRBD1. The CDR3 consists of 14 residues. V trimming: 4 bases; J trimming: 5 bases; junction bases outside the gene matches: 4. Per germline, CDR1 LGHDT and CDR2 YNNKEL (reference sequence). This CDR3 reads CASSRPTGTGELFF. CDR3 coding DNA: TGTGCCAGCAGCCGCCCGACAGGGACCGGGGAGCTGTTTTTT.

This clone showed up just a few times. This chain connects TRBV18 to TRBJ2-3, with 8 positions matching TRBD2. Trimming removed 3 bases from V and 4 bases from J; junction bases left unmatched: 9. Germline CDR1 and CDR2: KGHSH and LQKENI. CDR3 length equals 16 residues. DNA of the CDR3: TGTGCCAGCTCACCTTCCAGCGGGGGATGGGCAGATACGCAGTATTTT. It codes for CASSPSSGGWADTQYF. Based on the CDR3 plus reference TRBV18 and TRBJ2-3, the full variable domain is NAGVMQNPRHLVRRRGQEARLRCSPMKGHSHVYWYRQLPEEGLKFMVYLQKENIIDESGMPKERFSAEFPKEGPSILRIQQVVRGDSAAYFCASSPSSGGWADTQYFGPGTRLTVL.

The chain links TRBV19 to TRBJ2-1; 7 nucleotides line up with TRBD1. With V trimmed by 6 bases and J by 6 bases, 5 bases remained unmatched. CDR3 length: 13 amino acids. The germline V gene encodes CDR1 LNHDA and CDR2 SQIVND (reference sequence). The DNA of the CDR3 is TGTGCCAGTAGGACGACAGGGACCAATGAGCAGTTCTTC. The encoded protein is CASRTTGTNEQFF.

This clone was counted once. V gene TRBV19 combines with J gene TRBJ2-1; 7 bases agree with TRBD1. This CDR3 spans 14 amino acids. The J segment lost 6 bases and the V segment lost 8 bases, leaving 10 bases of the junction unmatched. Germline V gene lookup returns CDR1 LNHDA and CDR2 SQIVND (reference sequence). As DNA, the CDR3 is TGTGCCAGTTGCCGGGACAGCTACGGCAATGAGCAGTTCTTC. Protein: CASCRDSYGNEQFF.

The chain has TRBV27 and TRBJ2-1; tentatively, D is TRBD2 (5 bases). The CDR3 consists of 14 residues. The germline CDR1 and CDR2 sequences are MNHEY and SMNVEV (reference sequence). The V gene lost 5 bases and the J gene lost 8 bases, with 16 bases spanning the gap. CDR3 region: CASSPLATRHEQFF. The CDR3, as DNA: TGTGCCAGCAGTCCATTAGCGACCCGGCATGAGCAGTTCTTC.

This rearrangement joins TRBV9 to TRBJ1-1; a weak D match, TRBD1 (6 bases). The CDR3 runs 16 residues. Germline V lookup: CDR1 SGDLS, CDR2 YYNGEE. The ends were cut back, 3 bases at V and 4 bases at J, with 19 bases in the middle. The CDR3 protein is CASSDSNRVASTEAFF. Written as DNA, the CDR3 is TGTGCCAGCAGCGATTCCAACAGGGTTGCGAGCACTGAAGCTTTCTTT.

In DNA, the CDR3 is TGTGCCACCAGCAGAGACAGGGGGGTCTACAATGAGCAGTTCTTC. Its protein product is CATSRDRGVYNEQFF. This chain links TRBV15 with TRBJ2-1; possibly TRBD1 for D (7 bases). Germline V CDR1 and CDR2: LNHNV, YYDKDF (reference sequence). The V end was cut by 0 bases, the J end by 3 bases, with 9 bases between. The CDR3 runs 15 residues.

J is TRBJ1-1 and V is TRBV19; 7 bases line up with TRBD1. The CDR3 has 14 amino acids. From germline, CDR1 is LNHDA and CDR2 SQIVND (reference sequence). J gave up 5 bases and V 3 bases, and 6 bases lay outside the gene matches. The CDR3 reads CASSMDRFGTEAFF. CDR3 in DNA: TGTGCCAGTAGTATGGACAGGTTTGGGACTGAAGCTTTCTTT.

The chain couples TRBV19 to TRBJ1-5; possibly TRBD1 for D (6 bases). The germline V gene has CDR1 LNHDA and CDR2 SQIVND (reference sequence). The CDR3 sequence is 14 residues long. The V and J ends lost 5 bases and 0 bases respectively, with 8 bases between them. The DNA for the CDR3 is TGTGCCAGTAGTTGGACAGATAGCAATCAGCCCCAGCATTTT. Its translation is CASSWTDSNQPQHF. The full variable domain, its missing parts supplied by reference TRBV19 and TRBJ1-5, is DGGITQSPKYLFRKEGQNVTLSCEQNLNHDAMYWYRQDPGQGLRLIYYSQIVNDFQKGDIAEGYSVSREKKESFPLTVTSAQKNPTAFYLCASSWTDSNQPQHFGDGTRLSIL.

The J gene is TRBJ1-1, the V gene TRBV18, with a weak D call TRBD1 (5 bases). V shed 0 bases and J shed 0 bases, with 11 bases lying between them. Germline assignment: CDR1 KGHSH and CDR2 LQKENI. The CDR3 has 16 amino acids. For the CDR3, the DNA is TGTGCCAGCTCACCACCCGGGGGACGGATGAACACTGAAGCTTTCTTT. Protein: CASSPPGGRMNTEAFF.

In DNA, the CDR3 is TGTGCCAGTAGTCCCAGGGAATTGAACACTGAAGCTTTCTTT. It codes for CASSPRELNTEAFF. The rearrangement uses TRBV19 and TRBJ1-1; the D gene is possibly TRBD1 (5 bases). The V end lost 5 bases, the J end lost 0 bases, and 10 bases lay between the germline ends. This CDR3 has 14 amino acids. Germline CDR1 is LNHDA and CDR2 is SQIVND (reference sequence).

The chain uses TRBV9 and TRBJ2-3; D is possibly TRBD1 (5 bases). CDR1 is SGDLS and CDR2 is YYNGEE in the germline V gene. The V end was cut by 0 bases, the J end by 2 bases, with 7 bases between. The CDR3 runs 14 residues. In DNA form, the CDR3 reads TGTGCCAGCAGCGTAGGCAGGGCCACAGATACGCAGTATTTT. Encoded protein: CASSVGRATDTQYF.